The present T cell receptor beta chain was sequenced within a study of beta chain features in type 1 diabetes. Study-wide results and limits: The cDNA sequencing approach could over-represent high-TCR-expressing cells.

The investigators reverse transcribed all of the isolated RNA, so they sequenced expressed TCRB transcripts. Method: immunoSEQ multiplex PCR; TCRdb's copy keeps in-frame clones and lacks some. The data contain about 160,000 clones, approximately 8.1% of them seen just once; the ten biggest clones take up approximately 0.69%. A few counts support this clone. The target antigen is unknown. There are 14 residues in the CDR3. Germline V gene data show CDR1 as SEHNR and CDR2 as FQNEAQ (reference sequence). Trimming left V 4 bases short and J 0 bases short, with 10 bases between. The chain combines TRBV7-9 with TRBJ2-7; D gene ambiguous. The sample consisted of central memory CD4+ T cells from blood. The TCR was taken from a man between 18 and 29 years old in good health. The CDR3 sequence: CASSSQLISYEQYF. CDR3 sequence (DNA): TGTGCCAGCAGCTCACAGCTCATCTCCTACGAGCAGTACTTC.